This T cell receptor (beta chain) was obtained from a study of CD8 T cells in Susac syndrome. The RNA, about 0.45 to 1 ug, was put through reverse transcription using random hexamers. Each CDR3 protein gets one entry after TCRdb re-called the immunoSEQ multiplex PCR reads with MiXCR. Of some 22,000 distinct CDR3 sequences in the sample, approximately 93% were seen once. The length of the CDR3 is 14 residues. With 4 bases clipped from V and 4 bases from J, the junction kept 5 bases outside the gene matches. The germline V gene has CDR1 SGHNT and CDR2 YYREEE (reference sequence). The sequence was collected from a human donor in good health. What was sequenced was CD8+ T cells from PBMCs. The chain employs TRBV5-4 and TRBJ2-7; 10 bases map to TRBD1. In nucleotides, the CDR3 is TGTGCCAGCAGCATCGGACAGGGGGGATACGAGCAGTACTTC. The encoded protein is CASSIGQGGYEQYF.